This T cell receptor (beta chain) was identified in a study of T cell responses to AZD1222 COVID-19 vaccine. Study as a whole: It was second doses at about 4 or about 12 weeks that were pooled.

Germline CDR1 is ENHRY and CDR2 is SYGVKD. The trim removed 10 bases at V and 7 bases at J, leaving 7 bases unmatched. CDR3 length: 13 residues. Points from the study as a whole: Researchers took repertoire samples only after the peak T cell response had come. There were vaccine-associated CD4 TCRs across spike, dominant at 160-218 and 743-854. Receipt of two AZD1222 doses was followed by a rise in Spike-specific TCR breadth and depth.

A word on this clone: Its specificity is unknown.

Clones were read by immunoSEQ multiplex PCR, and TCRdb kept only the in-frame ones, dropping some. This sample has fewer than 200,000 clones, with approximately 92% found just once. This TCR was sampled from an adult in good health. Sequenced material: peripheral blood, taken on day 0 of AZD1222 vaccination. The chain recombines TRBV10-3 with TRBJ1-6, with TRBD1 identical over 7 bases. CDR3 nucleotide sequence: TGTGCCACCTGGACAGGAGTAAATTCACCCCTCCACTTT. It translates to CATWTGVNSPLHF.